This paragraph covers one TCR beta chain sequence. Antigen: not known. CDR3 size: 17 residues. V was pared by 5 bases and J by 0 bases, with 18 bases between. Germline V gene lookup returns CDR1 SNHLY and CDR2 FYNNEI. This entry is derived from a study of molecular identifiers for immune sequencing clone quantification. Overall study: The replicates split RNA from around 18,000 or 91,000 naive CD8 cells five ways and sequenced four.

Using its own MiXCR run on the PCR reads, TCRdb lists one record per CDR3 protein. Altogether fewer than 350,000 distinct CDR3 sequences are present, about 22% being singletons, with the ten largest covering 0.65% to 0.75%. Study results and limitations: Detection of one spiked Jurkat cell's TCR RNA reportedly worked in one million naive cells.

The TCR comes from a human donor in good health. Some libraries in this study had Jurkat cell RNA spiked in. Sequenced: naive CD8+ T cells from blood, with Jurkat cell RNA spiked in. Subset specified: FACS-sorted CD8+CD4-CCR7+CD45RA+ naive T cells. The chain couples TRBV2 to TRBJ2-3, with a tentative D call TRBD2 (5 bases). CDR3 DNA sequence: TGTGCCAGCAGTCCCTCGTTAGGACTTACTAGCACAGATACGCAGTATTTT. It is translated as CASSPSLGLTSTDTQYF.